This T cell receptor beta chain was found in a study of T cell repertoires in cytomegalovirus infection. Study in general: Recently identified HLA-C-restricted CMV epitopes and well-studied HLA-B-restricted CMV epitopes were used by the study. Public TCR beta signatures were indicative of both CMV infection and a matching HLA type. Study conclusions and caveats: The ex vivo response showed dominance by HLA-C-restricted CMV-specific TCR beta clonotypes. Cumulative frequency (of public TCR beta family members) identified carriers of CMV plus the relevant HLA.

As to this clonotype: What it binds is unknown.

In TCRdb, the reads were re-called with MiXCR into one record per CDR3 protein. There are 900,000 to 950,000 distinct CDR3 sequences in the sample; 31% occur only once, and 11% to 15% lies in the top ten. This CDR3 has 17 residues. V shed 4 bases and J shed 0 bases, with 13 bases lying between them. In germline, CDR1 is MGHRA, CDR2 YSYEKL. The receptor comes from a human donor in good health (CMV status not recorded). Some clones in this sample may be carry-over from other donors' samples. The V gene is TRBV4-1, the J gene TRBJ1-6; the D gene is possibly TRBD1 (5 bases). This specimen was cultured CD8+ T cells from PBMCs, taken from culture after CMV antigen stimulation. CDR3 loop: CASSPRDSSSYNSPLHF. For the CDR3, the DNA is TGCGCCAGCAGCCCTCGGGACTCCAGCTCCTATAATTCACCCCTCCACTTT.